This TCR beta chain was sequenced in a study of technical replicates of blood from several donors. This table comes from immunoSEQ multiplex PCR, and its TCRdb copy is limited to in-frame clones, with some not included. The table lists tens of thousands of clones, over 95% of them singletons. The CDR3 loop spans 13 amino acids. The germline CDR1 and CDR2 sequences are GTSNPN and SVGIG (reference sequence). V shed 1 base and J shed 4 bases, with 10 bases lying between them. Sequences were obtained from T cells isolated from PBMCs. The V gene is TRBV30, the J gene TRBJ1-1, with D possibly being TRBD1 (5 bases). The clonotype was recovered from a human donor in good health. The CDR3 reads CAWSGDSFTEAFF. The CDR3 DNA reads TGTGCCTGGAGTGGAGACAGTTTCACTGAAGCTTTCTTT. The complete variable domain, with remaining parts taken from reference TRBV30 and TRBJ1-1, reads SQTIHQWPATLVQPVGSPLSLECTVEGTSNPNLYWYRQAAGRGLQLLFYSVGIGQISSEVPQNLSASRPQDRQFILSSKKLLLSDSGFYLCAWSGDSFTEAFFGQGTRLTVV.